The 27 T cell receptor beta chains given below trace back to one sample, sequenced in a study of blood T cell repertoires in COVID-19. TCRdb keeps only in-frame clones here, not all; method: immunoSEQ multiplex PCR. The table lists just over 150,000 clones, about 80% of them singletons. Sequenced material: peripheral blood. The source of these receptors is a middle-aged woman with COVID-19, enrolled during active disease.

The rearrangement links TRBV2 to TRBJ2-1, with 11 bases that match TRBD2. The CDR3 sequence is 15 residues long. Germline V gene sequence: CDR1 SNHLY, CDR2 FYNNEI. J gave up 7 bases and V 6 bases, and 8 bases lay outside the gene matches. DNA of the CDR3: TGTGCCAGCAGGGCCGGGACTAGCGGTCAGAATGAGCAGTTCTTC. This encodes CASRAGTSGQNEQFF. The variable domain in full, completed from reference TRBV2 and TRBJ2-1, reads EPEVTQTPSHQVTQMGQEVILRCVPISNHLYFYWYRQILGQKVEFLVSFYNNEISEKSEIFDDQFSVERPDGSNFTLKIRSTKLEDSAMYFCASRAGTSGQNEQFFGPGTRLTVL.

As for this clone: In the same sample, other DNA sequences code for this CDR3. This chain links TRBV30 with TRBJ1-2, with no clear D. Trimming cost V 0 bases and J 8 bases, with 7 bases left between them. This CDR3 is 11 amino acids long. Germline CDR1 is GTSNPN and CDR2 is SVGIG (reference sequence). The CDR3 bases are TGTGCCTGGAGTGTACTTTACGGCTACACCTTC. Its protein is CAWSVLYGYTF.

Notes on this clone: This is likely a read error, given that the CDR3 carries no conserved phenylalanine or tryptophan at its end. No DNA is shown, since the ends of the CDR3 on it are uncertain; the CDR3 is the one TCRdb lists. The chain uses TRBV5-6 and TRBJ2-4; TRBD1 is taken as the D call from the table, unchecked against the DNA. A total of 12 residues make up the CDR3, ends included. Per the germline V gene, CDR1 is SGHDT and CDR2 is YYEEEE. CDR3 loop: CASSFYHKGVDL.

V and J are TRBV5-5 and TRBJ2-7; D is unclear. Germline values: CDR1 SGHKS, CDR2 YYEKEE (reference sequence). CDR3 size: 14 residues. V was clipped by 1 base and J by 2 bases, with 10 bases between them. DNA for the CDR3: TGTGCCAGCAGCTTGACGGAACTAACCTACGAGCAGTACTTC. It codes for CASSLTELTYEQYF.

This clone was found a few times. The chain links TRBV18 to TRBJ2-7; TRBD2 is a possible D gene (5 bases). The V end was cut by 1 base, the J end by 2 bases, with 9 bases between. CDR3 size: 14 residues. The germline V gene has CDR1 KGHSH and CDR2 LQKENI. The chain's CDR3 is CASSPLSGTYEQYF. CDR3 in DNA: TGTGCCAGCTCACCACTCTCCGGGACCTACGAGCAGTACTTC.

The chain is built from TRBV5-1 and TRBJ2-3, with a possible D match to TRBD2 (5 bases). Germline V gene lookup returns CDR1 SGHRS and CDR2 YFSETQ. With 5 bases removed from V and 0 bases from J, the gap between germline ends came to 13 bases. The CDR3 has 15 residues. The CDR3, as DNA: TGCGCCAGCAGGAGGGCGACGACTAGCACAGATACGCAGTATTTT. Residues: CASRRATTSTDTQYF.

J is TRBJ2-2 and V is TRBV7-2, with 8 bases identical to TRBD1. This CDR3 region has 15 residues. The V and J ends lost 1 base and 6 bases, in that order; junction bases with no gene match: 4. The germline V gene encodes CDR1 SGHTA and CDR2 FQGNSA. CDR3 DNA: TGTGCCAGCAGCTTAGACAGGGGGAGGTCCGGGGAGCTGTTTTTT. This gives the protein CASSLDRGRSGELFF.

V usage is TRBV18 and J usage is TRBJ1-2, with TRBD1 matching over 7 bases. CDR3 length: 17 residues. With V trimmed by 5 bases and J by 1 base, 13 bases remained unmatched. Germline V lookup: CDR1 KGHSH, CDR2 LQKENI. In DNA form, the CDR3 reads TGTGCCAGCTCAGACACAAGGAGGACAGGCTATAACTATGGCTACACCTTC. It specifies CASSDTRRTGYNYGYTF.

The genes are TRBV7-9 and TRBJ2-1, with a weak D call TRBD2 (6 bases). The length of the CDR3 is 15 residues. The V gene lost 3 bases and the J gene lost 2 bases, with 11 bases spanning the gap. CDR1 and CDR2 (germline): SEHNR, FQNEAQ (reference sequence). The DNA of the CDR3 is TGTGCCAGCAGCTTTCGCCGGGGGACCTACAATGAGCAGTTCTTC. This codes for CASSFRRGTYNEQFF.

CDR3 loop: CASSRRTDNEQFF. The CDR3, as DNA: TGTGCCAGCAGCCGAAGGACTGACAATGAGCAGTTCTTC. The V and J genes are TRBV7-6 and TRBJ2-1; a possible D gene is TRBD2 (5 bases). Germline values: CDR1 SGHVS, CDR2 FNYEAQ. This CDR3 region has 13 residues. The V gene lost 5 bases and the J gene lost 5 bases, with 10 bases spanning the gap.

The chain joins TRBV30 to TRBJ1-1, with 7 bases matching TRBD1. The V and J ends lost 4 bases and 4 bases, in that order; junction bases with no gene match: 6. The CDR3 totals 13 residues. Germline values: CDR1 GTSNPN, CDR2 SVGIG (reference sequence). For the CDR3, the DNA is TGTGCCTGGAACAGGGGATCGGGCACTGAAGCTTTCTTT. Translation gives CAWNRGSGTEAFF.

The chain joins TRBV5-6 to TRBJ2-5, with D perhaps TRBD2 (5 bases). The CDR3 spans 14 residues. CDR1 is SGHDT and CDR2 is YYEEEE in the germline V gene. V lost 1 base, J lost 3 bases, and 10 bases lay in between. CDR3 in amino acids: CASSLSAEEETQYF. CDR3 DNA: TGTGCCAGCAGCTTGTCAGCGGAAGAAGAGACCCAGTACTTC.

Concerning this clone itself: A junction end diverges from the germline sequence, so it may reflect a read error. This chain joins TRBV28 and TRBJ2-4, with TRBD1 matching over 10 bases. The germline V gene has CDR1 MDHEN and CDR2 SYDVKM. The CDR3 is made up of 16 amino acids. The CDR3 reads CASNLGFGTGENIQYF. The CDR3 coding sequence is TGTGCCAGCAATTTAGGTTTCGGGACAGGGGAAAACATTCAGTACTTC.

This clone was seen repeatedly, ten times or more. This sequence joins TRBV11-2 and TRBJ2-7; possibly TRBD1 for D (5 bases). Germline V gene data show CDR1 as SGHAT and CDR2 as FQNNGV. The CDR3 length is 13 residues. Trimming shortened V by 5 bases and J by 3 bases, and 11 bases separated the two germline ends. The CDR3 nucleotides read TGTGCCAGCAGCATTGAGCAGGGCTACGAGCAGTACTTC. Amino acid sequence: CASSIEQGYEQYF.

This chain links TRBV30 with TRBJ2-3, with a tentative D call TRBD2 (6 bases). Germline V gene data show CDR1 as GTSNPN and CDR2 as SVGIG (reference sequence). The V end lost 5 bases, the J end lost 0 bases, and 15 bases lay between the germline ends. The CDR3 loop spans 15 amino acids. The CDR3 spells CAWEFSGPSTDTQYF. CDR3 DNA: TGTGCCTGGGAGTTTAGCGGACCCAGCACAGATACGCAGTATTTT.

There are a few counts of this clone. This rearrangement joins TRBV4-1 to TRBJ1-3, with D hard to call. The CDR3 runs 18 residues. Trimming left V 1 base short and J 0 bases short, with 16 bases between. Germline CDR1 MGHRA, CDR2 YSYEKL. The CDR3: CASSQGKVGVHSGNTIYF. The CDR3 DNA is TGCGCCAGCAGCCAAGGTAAAGTGGGCGTACACTCTGGAAACACCATATATTTT.

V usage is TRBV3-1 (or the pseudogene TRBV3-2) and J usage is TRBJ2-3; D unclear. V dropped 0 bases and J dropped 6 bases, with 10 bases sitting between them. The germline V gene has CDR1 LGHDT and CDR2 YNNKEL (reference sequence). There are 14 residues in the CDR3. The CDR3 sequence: CASSQDLYADTQYF. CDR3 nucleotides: TGTGCCAGCAGCCAAGATTTGTATGCGGATACGCAGTATTTT.

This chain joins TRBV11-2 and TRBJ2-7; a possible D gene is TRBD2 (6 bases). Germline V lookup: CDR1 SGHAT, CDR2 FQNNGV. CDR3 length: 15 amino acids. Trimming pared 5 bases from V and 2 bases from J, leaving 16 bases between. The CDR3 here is CASSPSSPGAYEQYF. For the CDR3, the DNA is TGTGCCAGCAGCCCCTCAAGTCCGGGGGCCTACGAGCAGTACTTC.

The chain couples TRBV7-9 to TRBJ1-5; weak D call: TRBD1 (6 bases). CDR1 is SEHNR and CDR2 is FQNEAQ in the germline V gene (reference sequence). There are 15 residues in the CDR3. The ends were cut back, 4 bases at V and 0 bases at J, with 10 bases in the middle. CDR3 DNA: TGTGCCAGCAGCTCGCACAGGGATAGCAATCAGCCCCAGCATTTT. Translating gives CASSSHRDSNQPQHF. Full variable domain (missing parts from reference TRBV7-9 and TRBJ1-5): DTGVSQNPRHKITKRGQNVTFRCDPISEHNRLYWYRQTLGQGPEFLTYFQNEAQLEKSRLLSDRFSAERPKGSFSTLEIQRTEQGDSAMYLCASSSHRDSNQPQHFGDGTRLSIL.

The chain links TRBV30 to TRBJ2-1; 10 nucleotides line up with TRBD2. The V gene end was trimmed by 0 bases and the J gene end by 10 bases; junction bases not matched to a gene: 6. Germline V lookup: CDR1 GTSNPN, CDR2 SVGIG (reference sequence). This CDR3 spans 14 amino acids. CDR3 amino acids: CAWSVLAGVGEQFF. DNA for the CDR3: TGTGCCTGGAGTGTCCTAGCGGGAGTCGGAGAGCAGTTCTTC. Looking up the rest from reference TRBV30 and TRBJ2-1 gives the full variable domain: SQTIHQWPATLVQPVGSPLSLECTVEGTSNPNLYWYRQAAGRGLQLLFYSVGIGQISSEVPQNLSASRPQDRQFILSSKKLLLSDSGFYLCAWSVLAGVGEQFFGPGTRLTVL.

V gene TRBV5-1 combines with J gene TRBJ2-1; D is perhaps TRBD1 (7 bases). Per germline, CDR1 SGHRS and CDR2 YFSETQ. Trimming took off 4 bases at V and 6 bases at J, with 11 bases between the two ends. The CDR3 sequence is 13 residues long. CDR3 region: CASSRGTVNEQFF. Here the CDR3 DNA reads TGCGCCAGCAGCCGGGGGACAGTCAATGAGCAGTTCTTC.

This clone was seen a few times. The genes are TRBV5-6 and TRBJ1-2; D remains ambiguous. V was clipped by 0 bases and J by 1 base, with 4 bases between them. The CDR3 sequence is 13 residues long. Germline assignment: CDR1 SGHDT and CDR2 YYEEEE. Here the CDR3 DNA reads TGTGCCAGCAGCTTGGGAGTTAACTATGGCTACACCTTC. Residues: CASSLGVNYGYTF.

CDR3 nucleotides: TGTGCCAGCAGCCTGTACGAGCAGTACGTC. Its protein is CASSLYEQYV. This sequence joins TRBV7-6 and TRBJ2-7; D unclear. The V gene's germline CDR1 is SGHVS and CDR2 FNYEAQ. The V end was cut by 5 bases, the J end by 4 bases, with 3 bases between. The CDR3 is made up of 10 amino acids.

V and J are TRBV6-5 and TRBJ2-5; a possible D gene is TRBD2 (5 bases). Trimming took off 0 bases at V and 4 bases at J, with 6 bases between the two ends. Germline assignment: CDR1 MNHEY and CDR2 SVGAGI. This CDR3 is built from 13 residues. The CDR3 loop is CASSYSSGETQYF. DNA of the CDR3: TGTGCCAGCAGTTACTCAAGCGGAGAGACCCAGTACTTC.

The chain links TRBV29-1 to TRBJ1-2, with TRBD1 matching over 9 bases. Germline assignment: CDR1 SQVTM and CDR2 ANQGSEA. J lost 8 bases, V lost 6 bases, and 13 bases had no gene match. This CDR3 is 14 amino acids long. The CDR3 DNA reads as TGCAGCGTCGCCGGCCGGGGACAGGGAGGAGGCTACACCTTC. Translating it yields CSVAGRGQGGGYTF.

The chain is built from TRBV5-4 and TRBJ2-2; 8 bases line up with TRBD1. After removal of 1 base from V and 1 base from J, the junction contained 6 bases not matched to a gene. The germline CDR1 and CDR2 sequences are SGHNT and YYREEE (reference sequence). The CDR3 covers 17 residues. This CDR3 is CASSLPRTGLNTGELFF. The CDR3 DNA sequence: TGTGCCAGCAGCTTGCCACGGACAGGGTTGAACACCGGGGAGCTGTTTTTT.

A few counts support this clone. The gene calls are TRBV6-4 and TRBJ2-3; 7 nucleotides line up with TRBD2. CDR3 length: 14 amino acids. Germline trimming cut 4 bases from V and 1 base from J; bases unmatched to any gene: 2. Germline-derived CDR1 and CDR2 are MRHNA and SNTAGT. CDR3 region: CASSAAGGTDTQYF. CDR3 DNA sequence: TGTGCCAGCAGTGCGGCGGGGGGCACAGATACGCAGTATTTT.